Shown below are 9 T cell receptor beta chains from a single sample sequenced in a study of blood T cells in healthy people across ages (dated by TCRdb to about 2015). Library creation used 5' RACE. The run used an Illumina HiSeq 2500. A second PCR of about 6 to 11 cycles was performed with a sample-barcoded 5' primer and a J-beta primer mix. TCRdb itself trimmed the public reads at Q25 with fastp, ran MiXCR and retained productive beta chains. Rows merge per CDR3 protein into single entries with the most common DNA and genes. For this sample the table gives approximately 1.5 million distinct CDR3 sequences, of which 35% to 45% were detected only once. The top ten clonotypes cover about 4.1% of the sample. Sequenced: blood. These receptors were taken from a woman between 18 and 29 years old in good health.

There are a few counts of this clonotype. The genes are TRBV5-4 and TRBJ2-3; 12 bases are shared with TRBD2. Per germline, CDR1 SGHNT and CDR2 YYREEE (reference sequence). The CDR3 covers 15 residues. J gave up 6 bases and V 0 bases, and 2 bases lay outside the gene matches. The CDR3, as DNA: TGTGCCAGCAGCTTGGCTAGCGGGGGGGTGGATACGCAGTATTTT. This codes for CASSLASGGVDTQYF. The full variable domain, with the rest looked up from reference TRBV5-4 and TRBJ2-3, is ETGVTQSPTHLIKTRGQQVTLRCSSQSGHNTVSWYQQALGQGPQFIFQYYREEENGRGNFPPRFSGLQFPNYSSELNVNALELDDSALYLCASSLASGGVDTQYFGPGTRLTVL.

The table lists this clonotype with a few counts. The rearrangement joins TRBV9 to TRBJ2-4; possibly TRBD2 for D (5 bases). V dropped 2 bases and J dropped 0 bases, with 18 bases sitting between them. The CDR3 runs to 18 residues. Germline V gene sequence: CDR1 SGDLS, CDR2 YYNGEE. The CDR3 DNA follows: TGTGCCAGCAGCGTGGACTCCCACAAACCTCTAGCCAAAAACATTCAGTACTTC. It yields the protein CASSVDSHKPLAKNIQYF.

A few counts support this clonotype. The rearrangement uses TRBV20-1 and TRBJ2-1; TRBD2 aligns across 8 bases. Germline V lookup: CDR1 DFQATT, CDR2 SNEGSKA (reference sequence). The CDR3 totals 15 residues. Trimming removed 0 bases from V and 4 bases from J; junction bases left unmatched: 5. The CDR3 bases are TGCAGTGCTAGAGAGGTAGCGGGACTATACAATGAGCAGTTCTTC. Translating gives CSAREVAGLYNEQFF.

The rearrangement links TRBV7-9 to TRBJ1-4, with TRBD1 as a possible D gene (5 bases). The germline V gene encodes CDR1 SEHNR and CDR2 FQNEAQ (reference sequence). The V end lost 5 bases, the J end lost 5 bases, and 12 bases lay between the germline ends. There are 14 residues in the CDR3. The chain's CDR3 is CASSAGGMNEKLFF. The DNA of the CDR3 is TGTGCCAGCAGCGCCGGGGGTATGAATGAAAAACTGTTTTTT.

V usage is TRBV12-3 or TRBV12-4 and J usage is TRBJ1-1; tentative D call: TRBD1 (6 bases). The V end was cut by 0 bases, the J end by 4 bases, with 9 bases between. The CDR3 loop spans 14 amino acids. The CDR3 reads CASSLADRSTEAFF. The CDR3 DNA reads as TGTGCCAGCAGTTTAGCCGACAGGTCCACTGAAGCTTTCTTT.

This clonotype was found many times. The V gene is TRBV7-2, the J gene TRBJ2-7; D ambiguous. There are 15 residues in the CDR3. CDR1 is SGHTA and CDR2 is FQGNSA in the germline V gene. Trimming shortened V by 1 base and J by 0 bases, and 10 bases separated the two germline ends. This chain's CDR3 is CASSLERGVSYEQYF. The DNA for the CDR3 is TGTGCCAGCAGCTTAGAGCGTGGGGTCTCCTACGAGCAGTACTTC.

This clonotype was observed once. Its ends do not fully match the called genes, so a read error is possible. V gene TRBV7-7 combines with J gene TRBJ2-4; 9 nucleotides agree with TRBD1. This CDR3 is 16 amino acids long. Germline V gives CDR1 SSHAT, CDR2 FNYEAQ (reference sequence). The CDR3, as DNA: TGTGCTAGCAGCCCACAGGGACAGGGCTTATACAATGAGCAGTACTTC. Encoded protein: CASSPQGQGLYNEQYF.

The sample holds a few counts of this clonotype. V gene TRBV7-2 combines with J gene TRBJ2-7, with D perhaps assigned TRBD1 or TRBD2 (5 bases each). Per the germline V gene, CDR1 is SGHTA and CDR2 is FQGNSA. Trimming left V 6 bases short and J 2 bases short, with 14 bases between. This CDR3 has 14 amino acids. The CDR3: CASSPGPATYEQYF. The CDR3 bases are TGTGCCAGCAGTCCGGGACCCGCTACCTACGAGCAGTACTTC.

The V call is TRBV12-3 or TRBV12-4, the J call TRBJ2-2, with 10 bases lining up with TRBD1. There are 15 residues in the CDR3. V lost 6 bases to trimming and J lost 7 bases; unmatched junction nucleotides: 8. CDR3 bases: TGTGCCAGCAGAACCGGGACAGGGGCAGGCGGGGAGCTGTTTTTT. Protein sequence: CASRTGTGAGGELFF.